A selection of T cell receptor beta chains follows, all from one sample in a study of shared T cell receptors in the human thymus. Clones were sequenced by immunoSEQ multiplex PCR, and TCRdb holds only the in-frame ones, with some missing. The sample holds hundreds of thousands of clones, around 87% seen once. These data were likewise used in another study, on human thymus T cells.

What was sequenced was thymocytes. The receptors were sampled from a boy under two years old with a congenital heart defect. Each CDR3 is given with its conserved first and last residue. A D gene is named only where the DNA matches it firmly. Some rows mark clone size as missing; the rest say once, few, many or name a class of expanded clone.

len	v_gene	j_gene	abundance	d_gene	CDR3nt	CDR3aa
14	TRBV11-2	TRBJ1-2	.	.	TGTGCCAGCAGCGGGCGGGGACGGAACTATGGCTACACCTTC	CASSGRGRNYGYTF
15	TRBV27	TRBJ2-7	.	TRBD2	TGTGCCAGCAGTTTACGGGAGGCTCCCTCCTACGAGCAGTACTTC	CASSLREAPSYEQYF
15	TRBV6-6	TRBJ2-7	.	TRBD1	TGTGCCAGCAGTTGCCGACGAGGGGGCTTCTACGAGCAGTACTTC	CASSCRRGGFYEQYF
18	TRBV4-3	TRBJ1-1	.	TRBD1	TGCGCCAGCAGCCAAGGATCGTCGGACAGGGTGGATAACACTGAAGCTTTCTTT	CASSQGSSDRVDNTEAFF
14	TRBV7-2	TRBJ2-5	.	.	TGTGCCAGCAGCTTAAGACGGGGCCAAGAGACCCAGTACTTC	CASSLRRGQETQYF
14	TRBV28	TRBJ1-5	.	.	TGTGCCAGCAGTTTGGGCCTTGGCAATCAGCCCCAGCATTTT	CASSLGLGNQPQHF
16	TRBV7-9	TRBJ1-2	.	TRBD1	TGTGCCAGCAGCCCAACCGACAGGGGGGATGGCTATGGCTACACCTTC	CASSPTDRGDGYGYTF
13	TRBV5-1	TRBJ1-6	.	.	TGCGCCAGCAGCCGGTTCGGGAATTCACCCCTCCACTTT	CASSRFGNSPLHF
13	TRBV4-3	TRBJ1-2	.	.	TGCGCCAGCAGCCAAGTTCAGGGCTATGGCTACACCTTC	CASSQVQGYGYTF
14	TRBV6-1	TRBJ1-1	.	TRBD1	TGTGCCAGCGGGAGTGGGACAGGGAACACTGAAGCTTTCTTT	CASGSGTGNTEAFF
16	TRBV5-1	TRBJ2-1	.	TRBD2	TGCGCCAGCAGCTCCCCAAGAGAATATGCGGGGGATGAGCAGTTCTTC	CASSSPREYAGDEQFF
15	TRBV9	TRBJ2-2	.	TRBD2	TGTGCCAGCAGCGCCTCGGGAGGATGGACCGGGGAGCTGTTTTTT	CASSASGGWTGELFF
16	TRBV27	TRBJ1-5	.	TRBD1	TGTGCCAGCAGTTTTTCGGGACAGGGAGTTCAACAGCCCCAGCATTTT	CASSFSGQGVQQPQHF
15	TRBV15	TRBJ2-7	.	.	TGTGCCACCAGCAGTTATGGGACTGACTCCTACGAGCAGTACTTC	CATSSYGTDSYEQYF
15	TRBV27	TRBJ2-5	.	TRBD1	TGTGCCAGCAGTTTGGTCGGGACAGAACAAGAGACCCAGTACTTC	CASSLVGTEQETQYF
17	TRBV15	TRBJ2-1	once	.	TGTGCCACCAGCAGAGATAGGACAAGAGCTACCTACAATGAGCAGTTCTTC	CATSRDRTRATYNEQFF
15	TRBV4-1	TRBJ2-1	.	.	TGCGCCAGCAGCAAGTTACCTAGCCGGGACTGTGAGCAGTTCTTC	CASSKLPSRDCEQFF
16	TRBV19	TRBJ2-7	.	TRBD2	TGTGCCAGTAGCGGAACTAGCGGGAGTCCAGGGCTCGAGCAGTACTTC	CASSGTSGSPGLEQYF
17	TRBV5-4	TRBJ2-2	.	TRBD1	TGTGCCAGCACCTTACTTCCAGGGGGCTTAGTCGACGGGGAGCTGTTTTTT	CASTLLPGGLVDGELFF
16	TRBV14	TRBJ2-7	.	TRBD1	TGTGCCAGCAGCCGGACAGGGAATCCCTCCTCCTACGAGCAGTACTTC	CASSRTGNPSSYEQYF
15	TRBV27	TRBJ2-7	.	.	TGTGCCAGCAGTTTATCGTCGCACAGCTCCTACGAGCAGTACTTC	CASSLSSHSSYEQYF
15	TRBV27	TRBJ2-2	.	TRBD1	TGTGCCAGCAGCCGGACCGGGACAGGGACCGGGGAGCTGTTTTTT	CASSRTGTGTGELFF
14	TRBV15	TRBJ1-6	.	TRBD1	TGTGCCACCAGCAGATTACAGGGGAGATCACCCCTCCACTTT	CATSRLQGRSPLHF
13	TRBV6-5	TRBJ1-2	.	TRBD1	TGTGCCAGCAGTTACTGGGCAGGGGGGGGCTACACCTTC	CASSYWAGGGYTF
15	TRBV18	TRBJ1-1	.	.	TGTGCCAGCTCACCAGGGAGGGGGAAGAACACTGAAGCTTTCTTT	CASSPGRGKNTEAFF
16	TRBV12-5	TRBJ2-7	once	TRBD1	TGTGCTAGTGGTTCGTCAACAGGGGGCGAACCTTACGAGCAGTACTTC	CASGSSTGGEPYEQYF
13	TRBV2	TRBJ1-1	.	.	TGTGCCAGCAGTGTAGGGGTGAACACTGAAGCTTTCTTT	CASSVGVNTEAFF
15	TRBV25-1	TRBJ1-6	.	.	TGTGCCAGCAGTGAACGGGACAAAGATAATTCACCCCTCCACTTT	CASSERDKDNSPLHF
17	TRBV28	TRBJ2-7	.	TRBD1	TGTGCCAGCAGTCCCCCCGCCGGGACAGGGGATTCCTACGAGCAGTACTTC	CASSPPAGTGDSYEQYF
15	TRBV19	TRBJ1-5	.	TRBD1	TGTGCCAGTAGTGTTGGACAGGGCAGCAATCAGCCCCAGCATTTT	CASSVGQGSNQPQHF
13	TRBV15	TRBJ1-1	.	TRBD1	TGTGCCACAAACACAGGGGGGGACACTGAAGCTTTCTTT	CATNTGGDTEAFF
16	TRBV5-4	TRBJ1-4	.	.	TGTGCCAGCAGCTTGGGCCCGGGGGGCGTGAATGAAAAACTGTTTTTT	CASSLGPGGVNEKLFF
20	TRBV28	TRBJ2-7	.	TRBD2	TGTGCCAGCAGAATGATGGGCGTCCCCTCTAGCGGGAGGATGAGCTACGAGCAGTACTTC	CASRMMGVPSSGRMSYEQYF
17	TRBV28	TRBJ1-5	.	.	TGTGCCAGCAGTCTGTCCCCGGACAGAGATAGCAATCAGCCCCAGCATTTT	CASSLSPDRDSNQPQHF
13	TRBV25-1	TRBJ2-7	.	.	TGTGCCAGCTCTCCAGGGCCCTCCTACGAGCAGTACTTC	CASSPGPSYEQYF
17	TRBV25-1	TRBJ1-5	.	TRBD1	TGTGCCAGCAGTGAAGGGGACAGGGACGATAGCAATCAGCCCCAGCATTTT	CASSEGDRDDSNQPQHF
15	TRBV6-6	TRBJ1-2	.	TRBD1	TGTGCCAGCAGTACGCGGACAGGGGAACCGGATGGCTACACCTTC	CASSTRTGEPDGYTF
13	TRBV19	TRBJ1-1	.	.	TGTGCCAGTAGTATTAGAGGGCATCCTGAAGCTTTCTTT	CASSIRGHPEAFF
14	TRBV27	TRBJ2-7	.	TRBD2	TGTGCCAGCAGTTTTGGGCTAGCGGGAGGCGAGCAGTACTTC	CASSFGLAGGEQYF
15	TRBV25-1	TRBJ2-2	.	.	TGTGCCAGCATTGGGGCAGGTGCGAACACCGGGGAGCTGTTTTTT	CASIGAGANTGELFF
12	TRBV27	TRBJ1-2	.	.	TGTGCCAGCAGATCCAGGGACTATGGCTACACCTTC	CASRSRDYGYTF
16	TRBV19	TRBJ2-1	.	TRBD1	TGTGCCAGTAGTATCTTCCGACAGGGAAGGCCTAATGAGCAGTTCTTC	CASSIFRQGRPNEQFF
13	TRBV2	TRBJ2-7	.	TRBD1	TGTGCCAGCATTGGGACAGCCTACTACGAGCAGTACTTC	CASIGTAYYEQYF
16	TRBV19	TRBJ1-5	.	.	TGTGCCAGTAGTATAGCGGCGGATTATAGCAATCAGCCCCAGCATTTT	CASSIAADYSNQPQHF
16	TRBV30	TRBJ1-1	.	TRBD1	TGTGCCTGGAGTGGTCAAGCAACAGGGGGGAGGACTGAAGCTTTCTTT	CAWSGQATGGRTEAFF
19	TRBV30	TRBJ1-6	once	TRBD1	TGTGCCTGGAGTCACGTTTCCGGACAGGGGGCTTCCTATAATTCACCCCTCCACTTT	CAWSHVSGQGASYNSPLHF
14	TRBV27	TRBJ1-1	few	.	TGTGCCAGCAGCCCAACAGGGTTGAACACTGAAGCTTTCTTT	CASSPTGLNTEAFF
15	TRBV4-1	TRBJ1-5	.	.	TGCGCCAGCAGCCAACACCAGGGAGGTAATCAGCCCCAGCATTTT	CASSQHQGGNQPQHF
14	TRBV5-6	TRBJ1-1	.	TRBD1	TGTGCCAGCAGCTCAACCCCCGGGACAGAAAAAGCTTTCTTT	CASSSTPGTEKAFF
13	TRBV6-4	TRBJ2-2	.	.	TGTGCCAGCAGTGACCTAGACACCGGGGAGCTGTTTTTT	CASSDLDTGELFF
17	TRBV4-1	TRBJ1-2	.	TRBD1	TGCGCCAGCAGCCGGGGGACAGGGGGCCCTGCTAACTATGGCTACACCTTC	CASSRGTGGPANYGYTF
18	TRBV5-4	TRBJ2-1	.	TRBD2	TGTGCCAGCAGCTTGGAGTTAGCGGGGCAACGCTCCTACAATGAGCAGTTCTTC	CASSLELAGQRSYNEQFF
12	TRBV11-3	TRBJ2-1	.	TRBD1	TGTGCCAGCAGCTTGGGGACAGGGAAGGAGTTCTTC	CASSLGTGKEFF
19	TRBV14	TRBJ2-7	.	.	TGTGCCAGCAGCCAAGGGGTAGTGCGTGACCGAGGTCCTTCGGGCGAGCAGTACTTC	CASSQGVVRDRGPSGEQYF
16	TRBV5-1	TRBJ1-3	.	.	TGCGCCAGCAGCCCCTGGACGGACTTCTCTGGAAACACCATATATTTT	CASSPWTDFSGNTIYF
16	TRBV10-3	TRBJ2-7	.	TRBD1	TGTGCCATCAGTGAGTCGAGACAGGGGGCGTTCTACGAGCAGTACTTC	CAISESRQGAFYEQYF
16	TRBV2	TRBJ1-6	once	TRBD1	TGTGCCAGCAGCCCACAACGCCGGGACAGGATATCACCCCTCCACTTT	CASSPQRRDRISPLHF
18	TRBV11-2	TRBJ2-2	.	TRBD1	TGTGCCAGCAGCTTAAACAACAGGGGGCTACTGAACACCGGGGAGCTGTTTTTT	CASSLNNRGLLNTGELFF